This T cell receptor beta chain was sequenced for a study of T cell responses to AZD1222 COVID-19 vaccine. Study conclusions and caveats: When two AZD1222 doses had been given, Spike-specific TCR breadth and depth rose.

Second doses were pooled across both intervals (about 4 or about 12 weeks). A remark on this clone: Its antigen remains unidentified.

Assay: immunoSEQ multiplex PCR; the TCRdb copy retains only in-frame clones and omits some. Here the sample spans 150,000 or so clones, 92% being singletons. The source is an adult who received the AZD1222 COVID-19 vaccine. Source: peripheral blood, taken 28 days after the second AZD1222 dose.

The CDR3 is CASSIVGRYSNQPQHF. CDR3 bases: TGTGCCAGTAGTATAGTGGGGCGATATAGCAATCAGCCCCAGCATTTT. The chain links TRBV19 to TRBJ1-5, with D perhaps matching TRBD1 (5 bases). With 1 base removed from V and 0 bases from J, the gap between germline ends came to 10 bases. Per the germline V gene, CDR1 is LNHDA and CDR2 is SQIVND (reference sequence). The CDR3 contains 16 residues.